This TCR beta chain was profiled in a study of early stage breast cancer tumors. The overall study: Of some 17 invasive breast tumors, about 12 were hormone receptor-positive, HER2-negative.

Tissue for this sample was collected about 2-4 cm from the breast tumor. This table comes from immunoSEQ multiplex PCR, and its TCRdb copy is limited to in-frame clones, with some not included. The table lists around 14,000 clones, less than 85% of them singletons. The V gene end was trimmed by 4 bases and the J gene end by 2 bases; junction bases not matched to a gene: 10. The CDR3 has 16 residues. Per germline, CDR1 KGHSH and CDR2 LQKENI. J is TRBJ1-2 and V is TRBV18, with TRBD1 matching over 7 bases. The source of this sequence is a person aged 30 to 40 with breast cancer. What was sequenced was normal breast tissue next to the tumor. This CDR3 reads CASSLSGQFLNYGYTF. For the CDR3, the DNA is TGTGCCAGCTCACTCTCGGGACAGTTCTTAAACTATGGCTACACCTTC.